The 5 T cell receptor beta chains listed next were all sequenced from one sample in a study of T cells in localized non-small cell lung cancer. Only in-frame clones appear in the TCRdb table, and some are missing; sequencing was by immunoSEQ multiplex PCR. Counted here are about 40,000 clones, 75% to 90% occurring once; the ten biggest clones make up 5% to 8%. Material: peripheral blood, obtained before any cancer treatment. The receptors were gathered from a man aged 40 to 75 with stage I lung adenocarcinoma.

This sequence joins TRBV4-2 and TRBJ1-2; D ambiguous. Trimming removed 2 bases at V and 2 bases at J, with 15 bases between. This CDR3 spans 16 amino acids. The germline gives CDR1 LGHNA, CDR2 YNFKEQ. CDR3 region: CASSQSVASANYGYTF. CDR3 coding DNA: TGTGCCAGCAGCCAAAGTGTAGCATCAGCAAACTATGGCTACACCTTC.

The chain carries TRBV30 and TRBJ2-2; 7 bases line up with TRBD1. The CDR3 has 15 residues. V shed 0 bases and J 7 bases; nucleotides not matched to a gene: 8. Germline V gives CDR1 GTSNPN, CDR2 SVGIG (reference sequence). CDR3 nucleotide sequence: TGTGCCTGGAGTGTTATAGGGACAGAAAACGGGGAGCTGTTTTTT. Amino acid sequence: CAWSVIGTENGELFF.

A single count supports this clone. V and J are TRBV4-3 and TRBJ1-1; 7 nucleotides agree with TRBD1. Per germline, CDR1 LGHNA and CDR2 YSLEER. The V and J ends lost 0 bases and 6 bases, in that order; junction bases with no gene match: 4. This CDR3 region has 14 residues. DNA for the CDR3: TGCGCCAGCAGCCAAGACAGGGGGGTCGCTGAAGCTTTCTTT. The encoded protein is CASSQDRGVAEAFF.

V and J are TRBV6-6 and TRBJ1-1; unclear D gene. V was shortened by 6 bases and J by 1 base, with 9 bases between the two germline ends. Germline values: CDR1 MNHNY, CDR2 SVGAGI (reference sequence). The CDR3 is made up of 13 amino acids. In DNA, the CDR3 is TGTGCCAGCAGCCCCGGACGGAACACTGAAGCTTTCTTT. It encodes CASSPGRNTEAFF.

This chain connects TRBV5-5 to TRBJ2-1, with TRBD2 matching 10 bases. This CDR3 has 17 residues. V was pared by 1 base and J by 4 bases, with 8 bases of the junction left unmatched. Germline assignment: CDR1 SGHKS and CDR2 YYEKEE (reference sequence). The CDR3: CASSLQGAGGSYNEQFF. CDR3 DNA: TGTGCCAGCAGCTTGCAAGGAGCGGGAGGGTCATACAATGAGCAGTTCTTC.